What follows is one T cell receptor (beta chain) and its context. These data belong to a study of blood T cell repertoires in COVID-19. Across the whole study: The origin of the acute and convalescent COVID-19 samples was the United States, Italy and Spain.

Some clones are missing from TCRdb's copy, which holds only in-frame ones; the method was immunoSEQ multiplex PCR. The sample has some 220,000 clones, around nine tenths seen once. The sample consisted of peripheral blood. This TCR was recovered from a young man with COVID-19, enrolled during active disease.

The CDR3 region has the DNA TGTGCCAGCAGTCTATCGACAGGTAGCTATGGCTACACCTTC. It is translated as CASSLSTGSYGYTF. This chain uses TRBV6-6 with TRBJ1-2, with D perhaps matching TRBD1 (6 bases). This CDR3 contains 14 residues. Trimming shortened V by 5 bases and J by 4 bases, and 14 bases separated the two germline ends. Looked up from germline, CDR1 is MNHNY and CDR2 is SVGAGI (reference sequence).